This T cell receptor (beta chain) appears in the sequencing data of a study of T cells in Graves' hyperthyroidism and ophthalmopathy. Template material for amplifying TCR beta CDR3 regions consisted of RNA transcripts. HTBI primers were used for first-round RT-PCR of the TCR CDR3. TCRdb re-analysed the multiplex PCR reads in MiXCR, keeping a single row per CDR3 protein. The data hold fewer than 900,000 distinct CDR3 sequences, with around 19% observed a single time. This clonotype has only a few counts. Its antigen is not known. Study results and caveats: Blood shared most expanded thyroid clonotypes above 0.001. Onset of ophthalmopathy came a median roughly 6.5 months after the model predicted it.

Trimming left V 5 bases short and J 7 bases short, with 9 bases between. CDR1 and CDR2 (germline): MRHNA, SNTAGT. The CDR3 loop spans 13 amino acids. Sequencing was performed on blood. The V and J genes are TRBV6-4 and TRBJ1-6; no reliable D call. This TCR came from a woman between 50 and 59 years old with Graves' hyperthyroidism that later progressed to Graves' ophthalmopathy. CDR3 amino acids: CASSRTHNSPLHF. The CDR3 DNA sequence: TGTGCCAGCAGTCGTACACACAATTCACCCCTCCACTTT.